A selection of T cell receptor beta chains follows, all from one sample in a study of CD8 T cells in ankylosing spondylitis. In TCRdb, the 5' RACE reads were re-called with MiXCR into one record per CDR3 protein. Of about 150,000 distinct CDR3 sequences in the sample, around a third were seen once. The source material was synovial fluid, either unsorted or a sorted T cell fraction (not recorded which). The receptors originated from a male donor with ankylosing spondylitis. CDR3s include the opening cysteine and the closing phenylalanine or tryptophan. D genes are given only for firm matches. Expanded clones are given a class, and other clones once, few, many or no size at all.

D	size	V	J	DNA	CDR3
-	few	TRBV5-6	TRBJ1-2	TGTGCCAGCAGCTTGCCCGGGGGGGGCTATGGCTACACCTTC	CASSLPGGGYGYTF
-	-	TRBV20-1	TRBJ1-1	TGCAGTGCCCCCTCCCTAGGGCAGGGGCTGAACACTGAAGCTTTCTTT	CSAPSLGQGLNTEAFF
TRBD1	-	TRBV20-1	TRBJ1-5	TGCAGTGCCCACGATAGACAGGGTGGCAATCAGCCCCAGCATTTT	CSAHDRQGGNQPQHF
TRBD1	-	TRBV28	TRBJ1-2	TGTGCCAGCAGTTTATCAGGGGGCACTACCTATGGCTACACCTTC	CASSLSGGTTYGYTF
-	few	TRBV29-1	TRBJ2-1	TGCAGCGTTGACCCTGGCTACAATGAGCAGTTCTTC	CSVDPGYNEQFF
TRBD1	few	TRBV9	TRBJ1-2	TGTGCCAGCAGCGGGACCGGACGGGACAGGGGTGGCTACACCTTC	CASSGTGRDRGGYTF
-	-	TRBV9	TRBJ2-2	TGTGCCAGCAGTGCCGACTATCAAGGGGAGCTGTTTTTT	CASSADYQGELFF
-	-	TRBV24-1	TRBJ1-2	TGTGCCACCAGTGATTTTCGCGGACATGGCTACACCTTC	CATSDFRGHGYTF
TRBD2	-	TRBV3-1	TRBJ2-1	TGTGCCAGCAGCTCGATCCGGACTAGCGGGGGGGAAGATGAGCAGTTCTTC	CASSSIRTSGGEDEQFF
TRBD1	few	TRBV7-9	TRBJ2-5	TGTGCCAGCAGCTCCGGACAGGGGTTGACCGAGACCCAGTACTTC	CASSSGQGLTETQYF
TRBD2	few	TRBV10-3	TRBJ2-1	TGTGCCATCAGTCTAGCGGGGGGAAACAACAATGAGCAGTTCTTC	CAISLAGGNNNEQFF
-	-	TRBV19	TRBJ2-3	TGTGCCAGTACTAGCAGAGATACGCAGTATTTT	CASTSRDTQYF
-	-	TRBV30	TRBJ2-1	TGTGCCTGGAGTGGGGCTCTCAATGAGCAGTTCTTC	CAWSGALNEQFF
-	few	TRBV5-1	TRBJ1-4	TGCGCCAGCAGCTTGACGGGTAATGAAAAACTGTTTTTT	CASSLTGNEKLFF
TRBD2	few	TRBV27	TRBJ2-7	TGTGCCAGCAGTTTATCCGGGGGGGGCGGACAGTTCTTCTCCTACGAGCAGTACTTC	CASSLSGGGGQFFSYEQYF
-	-	TRBV7-9	TRBJ1-1	TGTGCCAGCAGCTCCTACGTTAATCGCCAGGGCACTGAAGCTTTCTTT	CASSSYVNRQGTEAFF
-	many	TRBV12-3/TRBV12-4	TRBJ1-1	TGTGCCAGCAGTTTCAGGGTATTCGATGAAGCTTTCTTT	CASSFRVFDEAFF
-	-	TRBV15	TRBJ2-5	TGTGCCACCAGCAAACTTGCGGGGGCTGGAGAGACCCAGTACTTC	CATSKLAGAGETQYF
TRBD1	few	TRBV11-2	TRBJ1-4	TGTGCCAGCAGCTTAGGTGACAGGGACTTCGAAAAACTGTTTTTT	CASSLGDRDFEKLFF
TRBD2	many	TRBV20-1	TRBJ2-1	TGCAGTGCTTTTGGACTAGCGGGAGTTAGGACCGAGCAGTTCTTC	CSAFGLAGVRTEQFF
-	many	TRBV2	TRBJ1-6	TGTGCCAGCAGTGATGGGCCGAGCTCCTATAATTCACCCCTCCACTTT	CASSDGPSSYNSPLHF
-	-	TRBV7-9	TRBJ1-2	TGTGCCAGCACACTAGAGCCTTACTATGGCTACACCTTC	CASTLEPYYGYTF